These 3 T cell receptor beta chains were all obtained from the same sample, sequenced in a study of CD8+CD57+ T cells in acquired aplastic anemia. TCR beta VDJ and CDR3 profiles were obtained from a genomic DNA template. A single record per CDR3 protein comes from TCRdb applying MiXCR to the reads. The sample lists around 150,000 distinct CDR3 sequences; roughly 40% were seen once. The specimen was sorted CD4+, CD8+, or CD8+CD57+ T cells (not recorded which) from PBMCs. Receptors were obtained from a human donor in good health.

The rearrangement uses TRBV24-1 and TRBJ2-1; D gene unclear. The V gene lost 4 bases and the J gene lost 5 bases, with 8 bases spanning the gap. The CDR3 extends over 13 amino acids. Germline V lookup: CDR1 KGHDR, CDR2 SFDVKD. The CDR3 sequence: CATSDPPNNEQFF. CDR3 DNA: TGTGCCACCAGTGACCCCCCGAACAATGAGCAGTTCTTC.

This chain joins TRBV14 and TRBJ1-1; D uncertain. The V end was cut by 4 bases, the J end by 1 base, with 7 bases between. The length of the CDR3 is 13 residues. Germline loops: CDR1 SGHDN, CDR2 FVKESK. The CDR3 reads CASSRPGNTEAFF. The CDR3 DNA sequence: TGTGCCAGCAGCCGTCCAGGGAACACTGAAGCTTTCTTT.

This clonotype occurred a few times. The chain links TRBV25-1 to TRBJ2-6; a possible D gene is TRBD1 (5 bases). The germline gives CDR1 MGHDK, CDR2 SYGVNS. The CDR3 is 15 residues long. Trimming removed 1 base from V and 4 bases from J, with 8 bases in between. CDR3 nucleotide sequence: TGTGCCAGCAGTGAATCAGGGCCCGGGGCCAACGTCCTGACTTTC. Translating it yields CASSESGPGANVLTF.